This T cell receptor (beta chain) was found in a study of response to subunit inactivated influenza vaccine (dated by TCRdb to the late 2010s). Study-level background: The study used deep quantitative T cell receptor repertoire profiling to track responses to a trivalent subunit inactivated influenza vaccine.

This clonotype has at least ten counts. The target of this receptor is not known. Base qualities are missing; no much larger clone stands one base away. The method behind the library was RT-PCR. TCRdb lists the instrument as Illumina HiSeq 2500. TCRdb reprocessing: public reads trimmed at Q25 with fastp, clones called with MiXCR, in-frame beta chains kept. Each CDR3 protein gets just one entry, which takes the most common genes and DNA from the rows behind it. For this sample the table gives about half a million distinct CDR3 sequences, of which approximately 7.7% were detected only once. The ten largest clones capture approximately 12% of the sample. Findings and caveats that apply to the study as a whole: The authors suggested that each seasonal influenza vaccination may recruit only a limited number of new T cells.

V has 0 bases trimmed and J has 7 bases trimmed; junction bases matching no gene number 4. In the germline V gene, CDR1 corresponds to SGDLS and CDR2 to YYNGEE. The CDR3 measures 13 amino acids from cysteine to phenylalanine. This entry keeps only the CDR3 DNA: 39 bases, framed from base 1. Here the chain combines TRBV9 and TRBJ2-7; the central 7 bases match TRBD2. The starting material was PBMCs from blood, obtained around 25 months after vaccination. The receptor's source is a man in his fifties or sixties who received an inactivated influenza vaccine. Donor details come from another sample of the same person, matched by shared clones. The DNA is TGTGCCAGCAGCGTAGCTCCAGCGGGGGAGCAGTACTTC. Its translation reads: CASSVAPAGEQYF.